This T cell receptor beta chain came from a study of response to subunit inactivated influenza vaccine. TCRdb redid the calling of the RT-PCR reads with MiXCR, one entry per CDR3 protein. Among about 500,000 distinct CDR3 sequences listed, approximately 7.2% were seen once. General study findings and limits: Each seasonal influenza vaccination, the authors suggested, recruits few new T cells.

A note on this clonotype: Its antigen remains unidentified.

CDR3 length equals 16 residues. Trimming pared 0 bases from V and 0 bases from J, leaving 13 bases between. Per the germline V gene, CDR1 is SGDLS and CDR2 is YYNGEE. This chain connects TRBV9 to TRBJ2-7; D is unresolved. The receptor was derived from a man between 50 and 70 years old who received an inactivated influenza vaccine. The sequences come from PBMCs from blood, collected around 25 months after vaccination. CDR3: CASSVADGRDSYEQYF. In nucleotides, the CDR3 is TGTGCCAGCAGCGTAGCTGATGGCCGCGACTCCTACGAGCAGTACTTC.